Listed below are T cell receptor beta chains from one sample, sequenced in a study of cytomegalovirus exposure and HLA in healthy donors. Profiling relied on immunoSEQ multiplex PCR, and the TCRdb table lists in-frame clones only, not all of them. The sample lists 60,000 to 65,000 clones; around 87% were seen once. Sequenced input: PBMCs. All receptors come from a man younger than 35 in good health and CMV-seronegative. CDR3s include the opening cysteine and the closing phenylalanine or tryptophan. D genes are given only for firm matches. For some rows the clone size is stated as once, few or many, or as a class when expanded; others skip it.

>NA|15|TRBV9|TRBD1|TRBJ1-6
TGTGCCAGCAGCTCACAGGGGATTTTTAATTCACCCCTCCACTTT
CASSSQGIFNSPLHF
>NA|15|TRBV11-3|NA|TRBJ2-7
TGTGCCAGCAGCTTAGGGGCACCCCACTCCTACGAGCAGTACTTC
CASSLGAPHSYEQYF
>NA|15|TRBV28|NA|TRBJ1-2
TGTGCCAGCCAGATAGCGGACCGAGGGGAGGGGGGCTACACCTTC
CASQIADRGEGGYTF
>NA|16|TRBV7-2|TRBD2|TRBJ2-3
TGTGCCAGCAGCTCCTCGGGGGGGCAGTGGTGGGATACGCAGTATTTT
CASSSSGGQWWDTQYF
>NA|15|TRBV11-1|TRBD1|TRBJ2-5
TGTGCCAGCAGCGCCGGGACAGGGGGCTCGGAGACCCAGTACTTC
CASSAGTGGSETQYF
>NA|14|TRBV6-6|TRBD1|TRBJ1-2
TGTGCCAGCACTCCATTTCGACAGGGGAATGGCTACACCTTC
CASTPFRQGNGYTF
>NA|15|TRBV11-2|NA|TRBJ2-3
TGTGCCAGCAGTTGGGGGGTGCCGAGGGGAGATACGCAGTATTTT
CASSWGVPRGDTQYF
>NA|15|TRBV10-3|TRBD1|TRBJ2-2
TGTGCCATCAGGGGACAGGAGGTTAACACCGGGGAGCTGTTTTTT
CAIRGQEVNTGELFF
>few|15|TRBV5-6|TRBD1|TRBJ1-2
TGTGCCAGCAGCCCACCACAGGGGGCGCCTTATGGCTACACCTTC
CASSPPQGAPYGYTF
>NA|13|TRBV18|NA|TRBJ1-2
TGTGCCAGCTCACCAGAGTTGTCCTATGGCTACACCTTC
CASSPELSYGYTF
>NA|14|TRBV5-1|TRBD1|TRBJ1-1
TGCGCCAGCAGCCTAGGGACAGCGAACACTGAAGCTTTCTTT
CASSLGTANTEAFF
>few|14|TRBV10-3|TRBD1|TRBJ1-4
TGTGCCATCAGGATGGACAGGGCGAATGAAAAACTGTTTTTT
CAIRMDRANEKLFF
>NA|15|TRBV6-5|NA|TRBJ2-6
TGTGCCAGCAGACTGAGCTTCTCTGGGGCCAACGTCCTGACTTTC
CASRLSFSGANVLTF
>once|14|TRBV5-1|NA|TRBJ1-2
TGCGCCAGCAGCTTGGAGCAGGGTGGGGATGGCTACACCTTC
CASSLEQGGDGYTF
>NA|13|TRBV7-9|NA|TRBJ1-2
TGTGCCAGCAGCTTAGTGGGCAGCTATGGCTACACCTTC
CASSLVGSYGYTF
>NA|12|TRBV6-5|NA|TRBJ2-1
TGTGCCAGCAGTTACTCGGCCAATGAGCAGTTCTTC
CASSYSANEQFF
>NA|14|TRBV19|NA|TRBJ1-2
TGTGCCAGTAAGAACCGAACTACTAACTATGGCTACACCTTC
CASKNRTTNYGYTF
>NA|15|TRBV28|NA|TRBJ2-5
TGTGCCAGCAGTGAATCGGGGTCATTGGAAGAGACCCAGTACTTC
CASSESGSLEETQYF
>few|13|TRBV5-1|TRBD1|TRBJ1-2
TGCGCCAGCAGCTTGACAGGGGGAGATGGCTACACCTTC
CASSLTGGDGYTF
>NA|16|TRBV5-1|NA|TRBJ2-1
TGCGCCAGCAGCGGTGGACAGCTTAGCTCCTACAATGAGCAGTTCTTC
CASSGGQLSSYNEQFF
>NA|16|TRBV7-2|TRBD2|TRBJ2-3
TGTGCCAGCAGCTTAGGCCCGGGGGGGCCTATAGATACGCAGTATTTT
CASSLGPGGPIDTQYF
>NA|15|TRBV4-1|TRBD1|TRBJ2-7
TGCGCCAGCAGCCAAGCACGGGACAGCTCCTACGAGCAGTACTTC
CASSQARDSSYEQYF
>NA|14|TRBV28|NA|TRBJ2-1
TGTGCCAGCAGCCCCCTGACACTCTACAATGAGCAGTTCTTC
CASSPLTLYNEQFF
>NA|15|TRBV25-1|TRBD1|TRBJ1-2
TGTGCCAGCACCCCCGGCAGGGGGCTAAACTATGGCTACACCTTC
CASTPGRGLNYGYTF
>NA|14|TRBV10-3|NA|TRBJ2-7
TGTGCCATCACTTCAGATGGGAGGGGGAAGGAGCAGTACTTC
CAITSDGRGKEQYF
>NA|13|TRBV5-4|TRBD1|TRBJ1-2
TGTGCCAGCAGTTCCGGGACAGGGGACGGCTACACCTTC
CASSSGTGDGYTF
>NA|14|TRBV11-2|NA|TRBJ2-2
TGTGCCAGCAGCTTAGAGTCTACCACCGGGGAGCTGTTTTTT
CASSLESTTGELFF
>NA|13|TRBV28|TRBD2|TRBJ2-7
TGTGCCAGCAGTTTATTTACTAGCGGGGATGCCGACTTC
CASSLFTSGDADF
>NA|14|TRBV11-2|NA|TRBJ2-5
TGTGCCAGCACCCCGGAGAGGATCGGGGAGACCCAGTACTTC
CASTPERIGETQYF
>NA|15|TRBV9|NA|TRBJ2-3
TGTGCCAGCAGCCCCCCCGGAGGACGCACAGATACGCAGTATTTT
CASSPPGGRTDTQYF
>NA|17|TRBV4-1|NA|TRBJ1-4
TGCGCCAGCAGCCAAGATCCTCAGCGGGCAACTAATGAAAAACTGTTTTTT
CASSQDPQRATNEKLFF
>NA|14|TRBV18|NA|TRBJ1-5
TGTGCCAGCTCACCGGGGGGGGCACTTCAGCCCCAGCATTTT
CASSPGGALQPQHF
>NA|14|TRBV2|NA|TRBJ1-6
TGTGCCAGCAGTGGACAGGTTCCTTATTCACCCCTCCACTTT
CASSGQVPYSPLHF
>NA|15|TRBV19|NA|TRBJ2-7
TGTGCCAGTAGTATCGGCCGACGGAGCTCCTACGAGCAGTACTTC
CASSIGRRSSYEQYF
>NA|12|TRBV30|NA|TRBJ1-2
TGTGCCTGGAGTGTATCCAGGGAAGGCTACACCTTC
CAWSVSREGYTF
>NA|15|TRBV28|TRBD1|TRBJ2-2
TGTGCCAGCAGTTTCCGGGACAGGGGCACCGGGGAGCTGTTTTTT
CASSFRDRGTGELFF
>NA|16|TRBV5-5|NA|TRBJ1-2
TGTGCCAGCAGCTGGACACAGGGAGCCTCTAACTATGGCTACACCTTC
CASSWTQGASNYGYTF
>NA|13|TRBV29-1|NA|TRBJ2-7
TGCAGCGTTGAAAGAGAGAACTACTACGAGCAGTACTTC
CSVERENYYEQYF
>NA|13|TRBV28|NA|TRBJ2-5
TGTGCCAGCAGTTTGGGCCTGAGAGAGACCCAGTACTTC
CASSLGLRETQYF
>few|15|TRBV7-9|TRBD1|TRBJ2-5
TGTGCCAGCAGCTTTGGACAGGGACAGGGAGAGACCCAGTACTTC
CASSFGQGQGETQYF
>NA|14|TRBV27|NA|TRBJ1-1
TGTGCCAGCAGTTTTTTAACCGGGGGCACTGAAGCTTTCTTT
CASSFLTGGTEAFF
>NA|14|TRBV28|TRBD1|TRBJ2-1
TGTGCCAGCAGTCTGGGGACAGGGGTCGATGAGCAGTTCTTC
CASSLGTGVDEQFF
>once|14|TRBV28|NA|TRBJ1-2
TGTGCCAGCAGTTCGACAGTTACTAACTATGGCTACACCTTC
CASSSTVTNYGYTF
>NA|15|TRBV6-6|NA|TRBJ1-2
TGTGCCAGCAGTTACGGGGGGGGTCTCAACTATGGCTACACCTTC
CASSYGGGLNYGYTF
>NA|17|TRBV5-1|TRBD1|TRBJ1-3
TGCGCCAGCAGCTTGGGGGACAGGGGGTCCTCTGGAAACACCATATATTTT
CASSLGDRGSSGNTIYF
>NA|13|TRBV6-1|NA|TRBJ2-7
TGTGCCAGCAGTGAAGATCTAACCTACGAGCAGTACTTC
CASSEDLTYEQYF
>NA|18|TRBV2|TRBD2|TRBJ2-3
TGTGCCAGCCAGGGACCCGGAAGCGGGGGTACTAGCACAGATACGCAGTATTTT
CASQGPGSGGTSTDTQYF
>NA|14|TRBV19|NA|TRBJ1-2
TGTGCCAGTAGTTCCTCCGGGGGTGACTATGGCTACACCTTC
CASSSSGGDYGYTF
>few|16|TRBV1|NA|TRBJ1-2
TGCACCAGCAGCCAAGATCGCGGGGAAGGGCACTATGGCTACACCTTC
CTSSQDRGEGHYGYTF
>NA|15|TRBV6-1|NA|TRBJ2-3
TGTGCCTGCTCTGCCTCCTTCGGTTTCGCAGATACGCAGTATTTT
CACSASFGFADTQYF
>once|13|TRBV7-9|NA|TRBJ1-2
TGTGCCAGCAGCTTAGACCCTACCTATGGCTACACCTTC
CASSLDPTYGYTF
>once|14|TRBV7-2|NA|TRBJ2-7
TGTGCCAGCAGCCCGTTCGCTGGCACCTACGAGCAGTACTTC
CASSPFAGTYEQYF
>once|14|TRBV5-4|NA|TRBJ2-1
TGTGCCAGCAGCCGACCCGGGGTCAACAATGAGCAGTTCTTC
CASSRPGVNNEQFF
>NA|15|TRBV9|NA|TRBJ1-4
TGTGCCAGCAGCGTAGGAGGCAGCCTCGGTGAAAAACTGTTTTTT
CASSVGGSLGEKLFF
>NA|12|TRBV5-1|TRBD2|TRBJ2-3
TGCGCCAGCAGCGCCACGGGGGGTACGCAGTATTTT
CASSATGGTQYF
>few|16|TRBV29-1|NA|TRBJ2-6
TGCAGCGTTGAATACGGGGTTGTGGCTGGGGCCAACGTCCTGACTTTC
CSVEYGVVAGANVLTF
>NA|16|TRBV7-8|NA|TRBJ2-2
TGTGCCAGCAGCCCCCGCAGGGGACGAAACACCGGGGAGCTGTTTTTT
CASSPRRGRNTGELFF
>NA|18|TRBV15|TRBD1|TRBJ2-7
TGTGCCACCAGCAGCACCCGAGGGGGCGCCGCCTCGGCCTACGAGCAGTACTTC
CATSSTRGGAASAYEQYF
>few|14|TRBV5-6|TRBD1|TRBJ1-6
TGTGCCAGCAGCTTGGGGCAGGGGGATTCACCCCTCCACTTT
CASSLGQGDSPLHF
>few|14|TRBV6-4|NA|TRBJ2-1
TGTGCCAGCAGCACCGGGACTCAGAACAATGAGCAGTTCTTC
CASSTGTQNNEQFF